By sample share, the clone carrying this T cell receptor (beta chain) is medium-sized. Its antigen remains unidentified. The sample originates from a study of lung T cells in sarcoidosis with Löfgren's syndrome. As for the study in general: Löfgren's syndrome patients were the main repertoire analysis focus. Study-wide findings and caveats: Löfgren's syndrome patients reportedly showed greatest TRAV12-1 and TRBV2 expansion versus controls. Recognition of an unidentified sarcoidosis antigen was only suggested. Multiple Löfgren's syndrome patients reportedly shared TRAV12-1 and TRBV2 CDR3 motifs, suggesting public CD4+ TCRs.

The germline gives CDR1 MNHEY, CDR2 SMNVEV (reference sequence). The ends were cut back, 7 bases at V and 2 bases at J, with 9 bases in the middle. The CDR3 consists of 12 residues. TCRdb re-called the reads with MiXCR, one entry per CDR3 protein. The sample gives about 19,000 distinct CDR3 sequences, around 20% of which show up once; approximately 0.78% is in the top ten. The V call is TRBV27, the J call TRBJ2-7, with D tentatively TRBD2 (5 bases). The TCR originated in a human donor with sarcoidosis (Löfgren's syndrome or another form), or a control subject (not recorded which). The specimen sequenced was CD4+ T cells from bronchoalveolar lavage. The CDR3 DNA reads TGTGCCAGCACTGGAGGCACCTACGAGCAGTACTTC. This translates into CASTGGTYEQYF.